This TCR beta chain appears in the sequencing data of a study of shared clonotypes between healthy human individuals. Generated by immunoSEQ multiplex PCR, the TCRdb table keeps only in-frame clones and is missing some. The sample includes about 680,000 clones, just over 90% of them seen just once. Naive CD8 cells lacked CD45RO, underwent positive selection for CCR7 and left out terminally differentiated effector memory CD45RA+ cells. V was clipped by 1 base and J by 5 bases, with 6 bases between them. This CDR3 comprises 13 residues. Germline CDR1 MDHEN, CDR2 SYDVKM. This clonotype was obtained from a man younger than 45 in good health. The chain has TRBV28 and TRBJ1-5; no firm D call. Sequenced input: naive CD8+ T cells sorted from blood. The CDR3 DNA reads as TGTGCCAGCAGTTTATACCAGGATCAGCCCCAGCATTTT. Amino acids: CASSLYQDQPQHF.